The 6 T cell receptor beta chains below all came from one sample that was sequenced in a study of T cell responses to AZD1222 COVID-19 vaccine. The method was immunoSEQ multiplex PCR; TCRdb's version includes in-frame clones alone and lacks a portion of them. The sample lists fewer than 120,000 clones, 85% to 95% occurring once. Sequencing was performed on peripheral blood, taken 28 days after the second AZD1222 dose. Receptors were obtained from an adult who received the AZD1222 COVID-19 vaccine.

This rearrangement joins TRBV6-5 to TRBJ1-1, with D possibly being TRBD1 (6 bases). Germline lookup yields CDR1 MNHEY and CDR2 SVGAGI. V lost 11 bases and J lost 0, with 13 bases in between. This CDR3 spans 13 amino acids. The CDR3 DNA reads TGTGCCGGGAAACAGGGAATGAACACTGAAGCTTTCTTT. Encoded protein: CAGKQGMNTEAFF.

This chain links TRBV27 with TRBJ1-4, with D possibly matching TRBD1 (5 bases). CDR3 length: 11 amino acids. CDR1 and CDR2 (germline): MNHEY, SMNVEV (reference sequence). Deletions cut 7 bases from V and 16 bases from J, with 16 bases between. The CDR3 nucleotides are TGTGCCAGCACCTCCATCAGGGATCCGTTTTTT. This translates into CASTSIRDPFF.

The genes are TRBV12-3 or TRBV12-4 and TRBJ1-2; D uncertain. The CDR3 extends over 13 amino acids. V lost 3 bases and J lost 4, with 9 bases in between. CDR3 sequence: CASSLGRPYGYTF. The CDR3 DNA follows: TGTGCCAGCAGTTTGGGCAGGCCCTATGGCTACACCTTC.

The V and J genes are TRBV5-4 and TRBJ1-3; D is uncertain. Trimming removed 3 bases at V and 0 bases at J, with 7 bases between. The length of the CDR3 is 14 residues. Germline V gives CDR1 SGHNT, CDR2 YYREEE (reference sequence). CDR3 sequence (DNA): TGTGCCAGCAGCTCCAAGGGCTCTGGAAACACCATATATTTT. Protein product: CASSSKGSGNTIYF.

The V and J genes are TRBV6-5 and TRBJ1-1, with D perhaps TRBD1 (6 bases). The CDR3 extends over 14 amino acids. Germline CDR1 MNHEY, CDR2 SVGAGI. V was clipped by 5 bases and J by 0 bases, with 10 bases between them. CDR3 in DNA: TGTGCCAGCAGTCAACAGGGCATGAACACTGAAGCTTTCTTT. Translating gives CASSQQGMNTEAFF.

This clone was detected only once. The genes are TRBV12-3 or TRBV12-4 and TRBJ2-7, with TRBD2 as a possible D gene (6 bases). The CDR3 spans 13 residues. Deletions cut 4 bases from V and 6 bases from J, with 13 bases between. The CDR3: CASSSYMGGEQYF. CDR3 bases: TGTGCCAGCAGTTCGTACATGGGGGGCGAGCAGTACTTC.